This TCR beta chain was sequenced in a study of shared clonotypes between healthy human individuals. CD45RO-negative cells were positively selected for CCR7, leaving out terminally differentiated effector memory CD45RA+ cells. Study-level points and caveats: A reduction in generation probabilities was seen for non-shared clonotypes relative to those shared by all four donors. Rarefaction revealed incomplete sorted-subset sequencing despite large depth.

Researchers ran the assay at a deep level. Measured with immunoSEQ multiplex PCR; TCRdb has only the in-frame clones, and not every one. Here the sample spans approximately 2,200,000 clones, 85% to 95% being singletons. Germline-derived CDR1 and CDR2 are WNHNN and SYGVQD (reference sequence). This CDR3 has 14 residues. With 4 bases removed from V and 5 bases from J, the gap between germline ends came to 15 bases. About this clone: What it binds is not known.

The sequence came from a young man in good health. Some clones in this sample may be carry-over from other donors' samples. Sequences were obtained from naive CD8+ T cells from PBMCs. This chain connects TRBV10-1 to TRBJ2-7; weak D call: TRBD1 (6 bases). The CDR3 DNA reads as TGCGCCAGCAGTGGGTCCCCAGGGGTGGACGAGCAGTACTTC. As protein: CASSGSPGVDEQYF.